This T cell receptor (beta chain) was identified during a study of shared clonotypes between healthy human individuals. Study-wide results and limits: Naive subsets usually exceeded memory subsets in estimated richness.

For this clone: Its matching antigen is unknown.

Trimming cost V 6 bases and J 4 bases, with 13 bases left between them. There are 13 residues in the CDR3. Germline V gene data show CDR1 as WNHNN and CDR2 as SYGVQD (reference sequence). Sequenced by immunoSEQ multiplex PCR; TCRdb stores in-frame clones only, minus some. The repertoire includes about 2 million clones, roughly 95% of them detected once, and more than 0.1% sits in the top ten. The genes are TRBV10-1 and TRBJ2-7, with D unclear. The clonotype comes from a man aged 18 to 35 in good health. Sequenced material: naive CD4+ T cells sorted from blood. Subset meaning: CD45RA+ positively selected. The CDR3 region is CASSRPRDYEQYF. CDR3 DNA: TGCGCCAGCAGCCGACCTAGGGATTACGAGCAGTACTTC.